These T cell receptor beta chains were read from a single sample in a study of cytomegalovirus exposure and HLA in healthy donors. Clones were sequenced by immunoSEQ multiplex PCR, and TCRdb holds only the in-frame ones, with some missing. The sample consists of about 110,000 clones, about 69% of them appearing once. Sequencing was done on a sample of PBMCs. These receptors were taken from a man aged 35 to 55 in good health and CMV-seronegative. CDR3s leave out the opening cysteine and the closing phenylalanine or tryptophan. Fields, in order: J gene, D gene, V gene, CDR3 protein. D genes are given only for firm matches.

TRBJ2-7	NA	TRBV4-3	ASSRGNGYEQY
TRBJ2-7	NA	TRBV19	ASSMSESNSAYEQY
TRBJ1-2	NA	TRBV11-2	ASSLGGGRLNSGYT
TRBJ2-7	NA	TRBV29-1	SGLTDSYEQY
TRBJ2-3	NA	TRBV19	ASSRLESFNTDTQY
TRBJ2-7	NA	TRBV6-5	ASSSAAVTRGKQY
TRBJ2-4	NA	TRBV6-1	ASSVGLIQY
TRBJ2-7	NA	TRBV4-1	ASSLPPVNEQY
TRBJ2-5	TRBD2	TRBV27	ASSSGAGAMETQY
TRBJ1-2	NA	TRBV19	ASSIQVYSYGYT
TRBJ2-5	NA	TRBV13	ASSSRGLQETQY
TRBJ1-4	NA	TRBV2	ASRTSGSPNEKLF
TRBJ2-1	NA	TRBV7-9	ASSPLYNEQF
TRBJ2-3	NA	TRBV7-9	ASSPFTDTQY
TRBJ2-5	NA	TRBV7-3	ASSLSETQY